This entry describes one T cell receptor beta chain. Its cognate antigen is unknown. Mismatch with germline at one junction end may stem from a read error. A modified ARM-PCR protocol with three rounds of nested PCR amplified TCRbeta. A single record per CDR3 protein comes from TCRdb applying MiXCR to the multiplex PCR reads. The sample has 60,000 to 85,000 distinct CDR3 sequences; roughly 80% are singletons. This entry belongs to a study of tumor and adjacent non-tumor tissue in lung cancer. Findings of the study overall: Tumor tissue had significantly higher TCR diversity than normal lung. Normal lung showed higher cumulative top 100 clone frequency than tumor.

The CDR3 loop spans 15 amino acids. Germline-derived CDR1 and CDR2 are SQVTM and ANQGSEA. The template was RNA from unsorted bulk tissue. The source of this sequence is a woman between 50 and 59 years old with non-small cell lung cancer. The sample taken for sequencing was lung tumor tissue. The chain has TRBV29-1 and TRBJ2-3; 12 bases line up with TRBD1. Written as DNA, the CDR3 is TGCAGCGTTGAGGGGGGACAGGGGGCATCAGATACGGAGTATTTT. Translating gives CSVEGGQGASDTEYF.